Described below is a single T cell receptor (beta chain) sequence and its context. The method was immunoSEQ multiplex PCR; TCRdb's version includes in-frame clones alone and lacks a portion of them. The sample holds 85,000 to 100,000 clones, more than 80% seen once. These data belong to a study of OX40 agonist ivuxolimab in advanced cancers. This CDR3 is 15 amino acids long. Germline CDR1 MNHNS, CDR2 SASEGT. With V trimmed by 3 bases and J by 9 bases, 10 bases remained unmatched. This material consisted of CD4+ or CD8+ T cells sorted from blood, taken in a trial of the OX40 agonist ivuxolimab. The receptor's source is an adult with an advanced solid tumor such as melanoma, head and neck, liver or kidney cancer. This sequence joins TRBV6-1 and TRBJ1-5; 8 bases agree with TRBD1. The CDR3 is CASSEAPDRGRPQHF. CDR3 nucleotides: TGTGCCAGCAGTGAGGCCCCAGACAGGGGCCGGCCCCAGCATTTT.